The next 32 T cell receptor beta chains were all read from a single sample in a study of control samples from healthy donors and cancer patients. The assay was immunoSEQ multiplex PCR, and TCRdb's table has in-frame clones only and misses some. The sample holds about 65,000 clones, approximately 90% seen once. Sample: PBMCs. The receptors were gathered from a woman in her fifties or sixties with colorectal cancer.

The chain couples TRBV12-3 or TRBV12-4 to TRBJ2-7; 8 nucleotides align to TRBD2. The CDR3 is 11 amino acids. V shed 7 bases and J 7 bases; nucleotides not matched to a gene: 3. The CDR3 loop reads CASTSGGEQYF. CDR3 coding DNA: TGTGCCAGCACTTCGGGGGGGGAGCAGTACTTC.

The V call is TRBV5-1, the J call TRBJ2-7; 7 bases line up with TRBD1. Germline CDR1 SGHRS, CDR2 YFSETQ. V dropped 5 bases and J dropped 7; count of bases not matched to a gene: 9. The CDR3 is made up of 13 amino acids. CDR3 nucleotide sequence: TGCGCCAGCAGTCTTTTGGGGACAGAAGAGCAGTACTTC. This translates into CASSLLGTEEQYF.

The chain joins TRBV2 to TRBJ2-2, with D possibly matching TRBD2 (5 bases). CDR1 is SNHLY and CDR2 is FYNNEI in the germline V gene. The CDR3 runs 14 residues. V shed 6 bases and J shed 3 bases, with 11 bases lying between them. The CDR3 protein is CASSEGVDTGELFF. CDR3 in DNA: TGTGCCAGCAGCGAGGGTGTGGACACCGGGGAGCTGTTTTTT. Using reference TRBV2 and TRBJ2-2 for the parts outside the CDR3, the full variable domain is EPEVTQTPSHQVTQMGQEVILRCVPISNHLYFYWYRQILGQKVEFLVSFYNNEISEKSEIFDDQFSVERPDGSNFTLKIRSTKLEDSAMYFCASSEGVDTGELFFGEGSRLTVL.

The V call is TRBV18, the J call TRBJ2-2; D might be TRBD1 (5 bases). Trimming pared 8 bases from V and 0 bases from J, leaving 10 bases between. CDR1 is KGHSH and CDR2 is LQKENI in the germline V gene. The CDR3 is 14 residues long. The DNA of the CDR3 is TGTGCCAGCGAACAGGAATCGAACACCGGGGAGCTGTTTTTT. Protein product: CASEQESNTGELFF.

This clone was recorded only once. The genes are TRBV2 and TRBJ1-2; D is ambiguous. V was cut by 7 bases and J by 8 bases, with 17 bases left in between. Germline CDR1 is SNHLY and CDR2 is FYNNEI. There are 13 residues in the CDR3. Here the CDR3 reads CASNLGGPEGYTF. CDR3 bases: TGTGCCAGCAATCTGGGTGGGCCAGAGGGCTACACCTTC.

J is TRBJ2-1 and V is TRBV9; a possible D gene is TRBD2 (6 bases). The CDR3 runs to 15 residues. CDR1 and CDR2 from the germline V gene are SGDLS and YYNGEE. The V and J ends lost 0 bases and 0 bases respectively, with 7 bases between them. Here the CDR3 reads CASSVDGGSYNEQFF. For the CDR3, the DNA is TGTGCCAGCAGCGTAGACGGGGGCTCCTACAATGAGCAGTTCTTC.

The chain employs TRBV3-1 (or the pseudogene TRBV3-2) and TRBJ2-3; weak D call: TRBD2 (7 bases). V gave up 4 bases and J gave up 6 bases, with 17 bases separating them. The CDR3 has 15 amino acids. Germline V gene sequence: CDR1 LGHDT, CDR2 YNNKEL (reference sequence). Written as DNA, the CDR3 is TGTGCCAGCAGCCCGTCGGGGGGCCTGGCCGATACGCAGTATTTT. Its protein product is CASSPSGGLADTQYF.

The chain uses TRBV3-1 (or the pseudogene TRBV3-2) and TRBJ2-1; D may be TRBD1 or TRBD2 (6 bases each). Germline V gene data show CDR1 as LGHDT and CDR2 as YNNKEL (reference sequence). The CDR3 runs 18 residues. V lost 0 bases and J 0 bases, leaving 15 bases between the germline ends. For the CDR3, the DNA is TGTGCCAGCAGCCAAGATCAGGGGCGGGAAGGCTCCTACAATGAGCAGTTCTTC. It translates to CASSQDQGREGSYNEQFF.

This clone showed up just a few times. The chain uses TRBV15 and TRBJ2-7; D is unclear. The CDR3 runs to 14 residues. From germline, CDR1 is LNHNV and CDR2 YYDKDF (reference sequence). Trimming shortened V by 0 bases and J by 0 bases, and 6 bases separated the two germline ends. This CDR3 is CATSRDSYSYEQYF. The CDR3 DNA reads as TGTGCCACCAGCAGAGACAGCTACTCCTACGAGCAGTACTTC.

The chain has TRBV2 and TRBJ2-7; TRBD1 aligns across 8 bases. The J segment lost 6 bases and the V segment lost 8 bases, leaving 12 bases of the junction unmatched. From germline, CDR1 is SNHLY and CDR2 FYNNEI. This CDR3 comprises 14 residues. The CDR3, as DNA: TGTGCCAGCTCCTTTGGGACAGGTCTGGCCGAGCAGTACTTC. Its translation is CASSFGTGLAEQYF.

The chain combines TRBV5-5 with TRBJ1-4, with D maybe TRBD1 (5 bases). V was shortened by 0 bases and J by 4 bases, with 16 bases between the two germline ends. CDR3 size: 17 residues. Germline CDR1 reads SGHKS; CDR2 reads YYEKEE (reference sequence). CDR3 region: CASSLAEGYHGNEKLFF. The DNA of the CDR3 is TGTGCCAGCAGCTTGGCCGAGGGGTATCACGGTAATGAAAAACTGTTTTTT.

This clone has only one observation. The junction does not match germline at one end; this may be a read error. The chain recombines TRBV29-1 with TRBJ2-5; 10 bases match TRBD2. The CDR3 runs 12 residues. Germline CDR1 SQVTM, CDR2 ANQGSEA. In DNA form, the CDR3 reads TGTAGTAGCGGGAGGAGAGGAGAGACCCAGTACTTC. Translated: CSSGRRGETQYF.

J is TRBJ1-1 and V is TRBV5-1; D remains ambiguous. CDR1 SGHRS and CDR2 YFSETQ come from the germline V gene. Trimming shortened V by 4 bases and J by 1 base, and 11 bases separated the two germline ends. CDR3 length: 14 amino acids. CDR3 loop: CASSTNSGNTEAFF. The CDR3, as DNA: TGCGCCAGCAGCACCAATTCCGGGAACACTGAAGCTTTCTTT.

This sequence joins TRBV5-1 and TRBJ2-3, with TRBD2 as a possible D gene (6 bases). CDR1 and CDR2 (germline): SGHRS, YFSETQ. The CDR3 is made up of 15 amino acids. The ends were cut back, 3 bases at V and 2 bases at J, with 13 bases in the middle. The CDR3 sequence: CASSSPTRSTDTQYF. CDR3 DNA: TGCGCCAGCAGCTCCCCGACTAGATCCACAGATACGCAGTATTTT.

The chain recombines TRBV6-2 or TRBV6-3 with TRBJ1-1; D ambiguous. The CDR3 contains 15 residues. Per germline, CDR1 MNHEY and CDR2 SVGEGT. Trimming left V 5 bases short and J 3 bases short, with 16 bases between. The chain's CDR3 is CASSGGPSWDTEAFF. As DNA, the CDR3 is TGTGCCAGCAGTGGCGGACCAAGTTGGGACACTGAAGCTTTCTTT.

This clone was counted once. The chain employs TRBV29-1 and TRBJ1-1; weak D call: TRBD1 (5 bases). This CDR3 has 12 amino acids. V shed 2 bases and J shed 5 bases, with 9 bases lying between them. The germline CDR1 and CDR2 sequences are SQVTM and ANQGSEA. The DNA of the CDR3 is TGCAGCGTTGAAATGGGGGTGACTGAAGCTTTCTTT. It yields the protein CSVEMGVTEAFF.

The chain carries TRBV19 and TRBJ2-5; 7 bases map to TRBD1. This CDR3 has 13 residues. The V gene end was trimmed by 7 bases and the J gene end by 5 bases; junction bases not matched to a gene: 7. Germline V gene sequence: CDR1 LNHDA, CDR2 SQIVND (reference sequence). CDR3 nucleotide sequence: TGTGCCAGTACGGACAGGATGGGGGAGACCCAGTACTTC. Translation gives CASTDRMGETQYF.

This clone showed up just a few times. The chain employs TRBV6-1 and TRBJ2-3, with a possible D match to TRBD1 (5 bases). This CDR3 region has 16 residues. Looked up from germline, CDR1 is MNHNS and CDR2 is SASEGT. V was pared by 2 bases and J by 0 bases, with 12 bases between. For the CDR3, the DNA is TGTGCCAGCAGTGAACAGGGTGGCTCTAGCACAGATACGCAGTATTTT. This codes for CASSEQGGSSTDTQYF.

V is TRBV21-1 and J is TRBJ1-5. TRBV21-1 is termed a pseudogene. There are 18 residues in the CDR3. CDR3 protein: CASLEGPLWTHSNQPQHF. CDR3 DNA sequence: TGTGCCAGCTTAGAGGGGCCCCTGTGGACTCATAGCAATCAGCCCCAGCATTTT.

This chain joins TRBV7-8 and TRBJ2-3; possible D gene TRBD1, 5 bases. Germline CDR1 and CDR2: SGHVS and FQNEAQ. This CDR3 is 15 amino acids long. Deletions cut 0 bases from V and 4 bases from J, with 11 bases between. CDR3 sequence reads: CASSLASVRADTQYF. The CDR3 DNA reads as TGTGCCAGCAGCTTAGCTTCGGTCAGGGCAGATACGCAGTATTTT.

This chain joins TRBV29-1 and TRBJ2-7, with D hard to call. This CDR3 has 12 amino acids. The V and J ends lost 4 bases and 5 bases respectively, with 12 bases between them. Germline values: CDR1 SQVTM, CDR2 ANQGSEA. The CDR3 bases are TGCAGCGTTGGGGAAGGGAACGACGAGCAGTACTTC. Encoded protein: CSVGEGNDEQYF.

The V gene is TRBV2, the J gene TRBJ2-5, with 7 bases fitting TRBD2. Germline lookup yields CDR1 SNHLY and CDR2 FYNNEI. This CDR3 has 14 residues. Germline trimming cut 1 base from V and 5 bases from J; bases unmatched to any gene: 4. CDR3 in DNA: TGTGCCAGCAGTGAAGGGGTAGCGGGCGAGACCCAGTACTTC. Residues: CASSEGVAGETQYF.

The chain uses TRBV29-1 and TRBJ2-1, with D unresolved. The V end lost 3 bases, the J end lost 7 bases, and 7 bases lay between the germline ends. Germline CDR1 reads SQVTM; CDR2 reads ANQGSEA. The CDR3 totals 11 residues. This chain's CDR3 is CSVDNGNEQFF. The CDR3 DNA is TGCAGCGTTGACAATGGGAATGAGCAGTTCTTC.

The chain is built from TRBV27 and TRBJ2-5; D is uncertain. The CDR3 sequence is 12 residues long. Germline CDR1 and CDR2: MNHEY and SMNVEV (reference sequence). V dropped 2 bases and J dropped 5 bases, with 6 bases sitting between them. The CDR3 spells CASSLTGETQYF. The CDR3 bases are TGTGCCAGCAGTTTAACGGGCGAGACCCAGTACTTC.

This clone occurred a few times. CDR3 loop: CASSLWQGARIHQPQHF. As DNA, the CDR3 is TGTGCCAGCAGCTTATGGCAGGGGGCGCGTATTCACCAGCCCCAGCATTTT. The rearrangement links TRBV7-9 to TRBJ1-5; 8 nucleotides align to TRBD1. Germline V lookup: CDR1 SEHNR, CDR2 FQNEAQ (reference sequence). This CDR3 is built from 17 residues. Trimming at V came to 2 bases and at J to 7 bases, leaving 13 bases not matched to a gene.

As regards this clone: The junction shows a germline mismatch at one end, possibly a read error. This chain links TRBV20-1 with TRBJ1-2; D not certain. The germline V gene encodes CDR1 DFQATT and CDR2 SNEGSKA (reference sequence). The CDR3 covers 11 residues. CDR3 residues: CSAKKSYDYTF. CDR3 coding DNA: TGCAGTGCTAAAAAAAGTTATGACTACACCTTC.

J is TRBJ2-1 and V is TRBV6-5, with a possible D match to TRBD2 (6 bases). Trimming took off 7 bases at V and 8 bases at J, with 15 bases between the two ends. This CDR3 comprises 13 residues. Looked up from germline, CDR1 is MNHEY and CDR2 is SVGAGI. CDR3 sequence: CASMWIGGDEQFF. CDR3 DNA: TGTGCCAGCATGTGGATAGGAGGGGATGAGCAGTTCTTC.

Worth noting for this clone: The sample holds other DNA sequences that translate to the same CDR3. The chain has TRBV12-5 and TRBJ2-7; D not resolved. This CDR3 comprises 13 residues. V lost 7 bases and J 2 bases, leaving 12 bases between the germline ends. From germline, CDR1 is LGHNT and CDR2 FRNRAP. The CDR3 region is CASAPSGPYEQYF. The CDR3 DNA reads TGTGCTAGTGCTCCTTCTGGGCCCTACGAGCAGTACTTC.

The rearrangement uses TRBV3-1 (or the pseudogene TRBV3-2) and TRBJ1-1; D remains ambiguous. Germline lookup yields CDR1 LGHDT and CDR2 YNNKEL (reference sequence). This CDR3 contains 13 residues. Trimming stripped 1 base from V and 3 bases from J, with 6 bases between. For the CDR3, the DNA is TGTGCCAGCAGCCAAGGGGGTGACACTGAAGCTTTCTTT. Amino acid sequence: CASSQGGDTEAFF.

The chain carries TRBV28 and TRBJ1-6; D ambiguous. CDR3 size: 14 residues. Trimming took 4 bases from V and 7 from J, leaving 11 bases between them. Germline V lookup: CDR1 MDHEN, CDR2 SYDVKM. CDR3 DNA: TGTGCCAGCAGTTGGAACCTTATGAATTCACCCCTCCACTTT. Encoded protein: CASSWNLMNSPLHF. The variable domain in full, with the rest retrieved from reference TRBV28 and TRBJ1-6, is DVKVTQSSRYLVKRTGEKVFLECVQDMDHENMFWYRQDPGLGLRLIYFSYDVKMKEKGDIPEGYSVSREKKERFSLILESASTNQTSMYLCASSWNLMNSPLHFGNGTRLTVT.

The CDR3 bases are TGTGCCAGCAGCTTGAGTAATAGCAATCAGCCCCAGCATTTT. This gives the protein CASSLSNSNQPQHF. The chain has TRBV7-8 and TRBJ1-5; D gene unclear. V dropped 3 bases and J dropped 0 bases, with 6 bases sitting between them. This CDR3 has 14 amino acids. CDR1 SGHVS and CDR2 FQNEAQ come from the germline V gene.

The DNA for the CDR3 is TGTGCCAGCAGCCAAGGTCGGACAGGGGATGAGGCCGGGGAGCTGTTTTTT. This codes for CASSQGRTGDEAGELFF. V gene TRBV4-2 combines with J gene TRBJ2-2; 9 bases agree with TRBD1. Germline CDR1 LGHNA, CDR2 YNFKEQ. The V and J ends lost 1 base and 6 bases, in that order; junction bases with no gene match: 9. The CDR3 is made up of 17 amino acids.